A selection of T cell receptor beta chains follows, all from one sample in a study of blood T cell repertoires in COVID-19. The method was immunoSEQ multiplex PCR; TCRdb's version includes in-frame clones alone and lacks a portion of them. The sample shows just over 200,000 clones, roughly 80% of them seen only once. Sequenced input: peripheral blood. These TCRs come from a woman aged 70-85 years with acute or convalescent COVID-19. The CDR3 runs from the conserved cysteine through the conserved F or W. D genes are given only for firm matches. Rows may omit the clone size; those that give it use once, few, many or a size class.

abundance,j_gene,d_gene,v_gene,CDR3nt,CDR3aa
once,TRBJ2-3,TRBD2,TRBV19,TGTGCCAGTAGTATCCGGGTAGCGGGATCCACAGATACGCAGTATTTT,CASSIRVAGSTDTQYF
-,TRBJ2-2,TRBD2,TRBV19,TGTGCCAGTAGTATAGTAGGTAGGGGCGGGAGAAACACCGGGGAGCTGTTTTTT,CASSIVGRGGRNTGELFF
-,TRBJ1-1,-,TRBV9,TGTGCCAGCAGCGTCGGGGGACCTAACACTGAAGCTTTCTTT,CASSVGGPNTEAFF
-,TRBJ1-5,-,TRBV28,TGTGCCAGCAGTTCCGGGGGAGATAGCAATCAGCCCCAGCATTTT,CASSSGGDSNQPQHF
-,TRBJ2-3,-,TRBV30,TGTGCCTGGAGTGTTGAACTAGCCGCGGATACGCAGTATTTT,CAWSVELAADTQYF
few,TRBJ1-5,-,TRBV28,TGTGCCAGCGAGACAGACAATCAGCCCCAGCATTTT,CASETDNQPQHF
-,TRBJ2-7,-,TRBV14,TGTGCCAGCAGCCAAGATTTGGGAGCCTACGAGCAGTACTTC,CASSQDLGAYEQYF
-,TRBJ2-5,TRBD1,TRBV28,TGTGCCAGCACCCCTCTTGCACCAACAGGGGTCCCCCAGTACTTC,CASTPLAPTGVPQYF
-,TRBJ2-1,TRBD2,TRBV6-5,TGTGCCAGCAGTTCCGGGACTAGAGTTGAGCAGTTCTTC,CASSSGTRVEQFF
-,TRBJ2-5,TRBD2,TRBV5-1,TGCGCCAGCAGCTTAAGACTAGCGGGAGTACAGACCCAGTACTTC,CASSLRLAGVQTQYF
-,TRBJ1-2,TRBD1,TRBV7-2,TGTGCCAGCAGCCCCGGGACAGGGTCGGGGTTTGGCTACACCTTC,CASSPGTGSGFGYTF
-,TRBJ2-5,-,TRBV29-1,TGCAGCGCTCGACATGTCCAAGAGACCCAGTACTTC,CSARHVQETQYF
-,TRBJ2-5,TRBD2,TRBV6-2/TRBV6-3,TGTGCCAGCAGTTTGGGGGTCTTGGGACTAGCGGGAGGCGGGACTCAAGAGACCCAGTACTTC,CASSLGVLGLAGGGTQETQYF
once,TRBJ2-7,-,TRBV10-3,TGTGCCATCAGATCGACTAGTTCCATCTACGAGCAGTACTTC,CAIRSTSSIYEQYF
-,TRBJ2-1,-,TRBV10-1,TGCGCCAGCAGTGATTCGAGAGATGAGCAGTTCTTC,CASSDSRDEQFF
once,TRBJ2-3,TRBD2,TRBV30,TGTGCCTGGAGTACTCGGCTAGCGGTCACAGATACGCAGTATTTT,CAWSTRLAVTDTQYF
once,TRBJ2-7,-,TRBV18,TGTGCCAGCTCACCACCGAGTGATAGATACGAGCAGTACTTC,CASSPPSDRYEQYF
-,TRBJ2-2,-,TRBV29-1,TGCAGCGTTGACAGCGCGAAGGAGAACACCGGGGAGCTGTTTTTT,CSVDSAKENTGELFF
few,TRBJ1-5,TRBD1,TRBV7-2,TGTGCCAGCAGCTTTTTTAGGGGGCTTTATCAGCCCCAGCATTTT,CASSFFRGLYQPQHF
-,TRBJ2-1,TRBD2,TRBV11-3,TGTGCCAGCAGCTTAGGAGCGGGATCTCCCTACAATGAGCAGTTCTTC,CASSLGAGSPYNEQFF
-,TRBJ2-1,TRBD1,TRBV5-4,TGTGCCAGCAGCTCTTATGCCGGGACAGGGGTTCTCAATGAGCAGTTCTTC,CASSSYAGTGVLNEQFF
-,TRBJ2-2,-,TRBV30,TGTGCCTGGAGTGGTACTGTTAGGGAGACCGGGGAGCTGTTTTTT,CAWSGTVRETGELFF
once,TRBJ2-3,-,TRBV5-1,TGCGCCAGCAGCTGGGCGGGGGCTACAGATACGCAGTATTTT,CASSWAGATDTQYF
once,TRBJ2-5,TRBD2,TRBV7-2,TGTGCCAGCAGCTTACGCAGACTAGCGGGAGGGGAGACCCAGTACTTC,CASSLRRLAGGETQYF
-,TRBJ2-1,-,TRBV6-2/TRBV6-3,TGTGCCAGCAGTCTAGGGGGTGAGCAGTTCTTC,CASSLGGEQFF
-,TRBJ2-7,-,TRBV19,TGTGCCAGTAGTATACGCGGCGGCCCCTACGAGCAGTACTTC,CASSIRGGPYEQYF
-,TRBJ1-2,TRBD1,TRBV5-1,TGCGCCAGCAGCCTGCTTGGGACAGGGGAGCATGGCTACACCTTC,CASSLLGTGEHGYTF
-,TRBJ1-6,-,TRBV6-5,TGTGCCAGCACCGCTGCAGACAGGTTGGATTCACCCCTCCACTTT,CASTAADRLDSPLHF
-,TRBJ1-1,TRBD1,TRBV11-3,TGTGCCAGCAGCGTAGGGACAGGGAACACTGAAGCTTTCTTT,CASSVGTGNTEAFF
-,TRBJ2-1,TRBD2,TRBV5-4,TGTGCCAGCAGCTTGCTAGCGGGAGGCTACAATGAGCAGTTCTTC,CASSLLAGGYNEQFF
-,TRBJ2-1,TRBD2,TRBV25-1,TGTGCCAGCAGTGGCTCCGGGACTAGCGGGAGCTATGAGCAGTTCTTC,CASSGSGTSGSYEQFF
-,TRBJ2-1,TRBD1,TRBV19,TGTGCCAGTAGTAAGACAGGGGACAATGAGCAGTTCTTC,CASSKTGDNEQFF
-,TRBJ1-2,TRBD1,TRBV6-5,TGTGCCAGCAGTTATGCCGGGACAGATGAAAAGGGCTACACCTTC,CASSYAGTDEKGYTF
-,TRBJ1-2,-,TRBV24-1,TGTGCCACCAGTGACTCGGACTTAATGATTAGTGGTGGCTACACCTTC,CATSDSDLMISGGYTF